Given below is one T cell receptor beta chain in context. TCRdb re-called the 5' RACE reads with MiXCR, one entry per CDR3 protein. The sample records roughly 250,000 distinct CDR3 sequences, roughly 15% being singletons. This entry comes from a study of T-cell memory formation after mild COVID-19. Study background: TCR clusters were mostly donor specific.

V was clipped by 0 bases and J by 11 bases, with 10 bases between them. CDR3 size: 12 residues. In germline, CDR1 is MNHEY, CDR2 SMNVEV (reference sequence). The TCR originated in a man aged 18 to 35 who had mild COVID-19 (a few samples of this study predate the infection). Cell type and time point are not known. What was sequenced was PBMCs or a T cell subset sorted from them (not recorded which). J is TRBJ1-1 and V is TRBV27, with a weak D call TRBD1 (5 bases). The CDR3 DNA reads as TGTGCCAGCAGTTTATCGCCGGGGGTGGCTTTCTTT. Amino acids: CASSLSPGVAFF.